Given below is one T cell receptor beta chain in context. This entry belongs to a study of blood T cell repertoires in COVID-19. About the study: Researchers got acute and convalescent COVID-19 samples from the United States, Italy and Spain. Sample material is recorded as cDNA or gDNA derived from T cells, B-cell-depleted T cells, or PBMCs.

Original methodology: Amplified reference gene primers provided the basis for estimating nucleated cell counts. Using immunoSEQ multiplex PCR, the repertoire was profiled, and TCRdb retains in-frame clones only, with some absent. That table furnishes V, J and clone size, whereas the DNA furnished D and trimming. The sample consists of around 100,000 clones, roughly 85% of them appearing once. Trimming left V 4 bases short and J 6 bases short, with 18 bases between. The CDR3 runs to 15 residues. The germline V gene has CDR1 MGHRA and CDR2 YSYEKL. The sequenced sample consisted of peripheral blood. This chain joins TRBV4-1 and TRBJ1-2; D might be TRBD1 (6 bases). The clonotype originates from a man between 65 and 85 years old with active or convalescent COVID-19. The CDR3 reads CASSPGGQTYHGYTF. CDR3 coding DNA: TGCGCCAGCAGCCCAGGAGGACAGACATACCATGGCTACACCTTC.